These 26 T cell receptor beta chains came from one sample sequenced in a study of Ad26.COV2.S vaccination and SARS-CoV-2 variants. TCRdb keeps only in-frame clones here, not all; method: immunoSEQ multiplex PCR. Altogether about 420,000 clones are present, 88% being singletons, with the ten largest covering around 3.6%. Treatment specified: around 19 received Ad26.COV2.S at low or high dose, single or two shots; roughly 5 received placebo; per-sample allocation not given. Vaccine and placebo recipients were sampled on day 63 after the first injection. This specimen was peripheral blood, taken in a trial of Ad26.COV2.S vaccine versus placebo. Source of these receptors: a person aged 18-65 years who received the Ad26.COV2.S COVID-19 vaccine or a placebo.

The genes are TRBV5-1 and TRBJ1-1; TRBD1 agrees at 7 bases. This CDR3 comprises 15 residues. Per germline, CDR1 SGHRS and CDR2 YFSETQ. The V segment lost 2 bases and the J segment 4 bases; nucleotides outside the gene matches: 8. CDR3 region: CASSLYRGSSTEAFF. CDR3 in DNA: TGCGCCAGCAGCTTATACAGGGGCTCTAGCACTGAAGCTTTCTTT.

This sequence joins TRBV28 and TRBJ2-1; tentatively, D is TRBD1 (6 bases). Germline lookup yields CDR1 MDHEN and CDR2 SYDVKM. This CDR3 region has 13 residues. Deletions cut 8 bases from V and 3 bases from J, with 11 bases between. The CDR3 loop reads CASSDSRYNEQFF. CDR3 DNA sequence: TGTGCCAGCTCGGACAGCCGCTACAATGAGCAGTTCTTC.

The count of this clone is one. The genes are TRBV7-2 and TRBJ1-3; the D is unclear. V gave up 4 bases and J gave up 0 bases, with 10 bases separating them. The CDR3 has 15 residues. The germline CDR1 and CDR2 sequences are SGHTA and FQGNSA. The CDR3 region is CASSSQLSSGNTIYF. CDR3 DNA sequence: TGTGCCAGCAGCTCACAGTTATCCTCTGGAAACACCATATATTTT.

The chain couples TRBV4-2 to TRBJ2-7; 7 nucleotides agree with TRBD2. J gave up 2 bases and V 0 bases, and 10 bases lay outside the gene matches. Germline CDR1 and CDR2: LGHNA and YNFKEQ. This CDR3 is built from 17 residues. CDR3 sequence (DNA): TGTGCCAGCAGCCAAGAAATCAGCGGGGCGAACCCCTACGAGCAGTACTTC. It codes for CASSQEISGANPYEQYF.

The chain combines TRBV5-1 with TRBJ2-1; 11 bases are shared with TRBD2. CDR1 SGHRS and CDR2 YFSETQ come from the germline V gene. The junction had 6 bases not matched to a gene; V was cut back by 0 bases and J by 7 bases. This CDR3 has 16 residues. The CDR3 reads CASSLAVAGGRNEQFF. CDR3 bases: TGCGCCAGCAGCTTGGCAGTAGCGGGGGGGCGTAATGAGCAGTTCTTC. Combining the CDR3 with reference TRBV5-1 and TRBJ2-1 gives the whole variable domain KAGVTQTPRYLIKTRGQQVTLSCSPISGHRSVSWYQQTPGQGLQFLFEYFSETQRNKGNFPGRFSGRQFSNSRSEMNVSTLELGDSALYLCASSLAVAGGRNEQFFGPGTRLTVL.

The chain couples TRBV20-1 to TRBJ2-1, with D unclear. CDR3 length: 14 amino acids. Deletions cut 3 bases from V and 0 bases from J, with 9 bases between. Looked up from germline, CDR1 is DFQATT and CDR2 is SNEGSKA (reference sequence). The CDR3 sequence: CSASPRSSYNEQFF. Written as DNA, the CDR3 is TGCAGTGCTAGTCCTCGAAGCTCCTACAATGAGCAGTTCTTC.

CDR3 nucleotide sequence: TGTGCCAGCAGTTTAAACCAGGACACAGATACGCAGTATTTT. This translates into CASSLNQDTDTQYF. This chain connects TRBV28 to TRBJ2-3, with D hard to call. Between the trimmed V and J ends, which lost 2 bases and 2 bases, there was a span of 8 bases. The CDR3 is 14 amino acids. Looked up from germline, CDR1 is MDHEN and CDR2 is SYDVKM.

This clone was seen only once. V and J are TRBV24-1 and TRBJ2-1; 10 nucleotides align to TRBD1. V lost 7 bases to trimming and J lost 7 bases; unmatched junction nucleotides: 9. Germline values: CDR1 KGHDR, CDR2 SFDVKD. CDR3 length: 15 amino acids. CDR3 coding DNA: TGTGCCACCAGCGCCCCGGGACAGGGGAAGAATGAGCAGTTCTTC. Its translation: CATSAPGQGKNEQFF.

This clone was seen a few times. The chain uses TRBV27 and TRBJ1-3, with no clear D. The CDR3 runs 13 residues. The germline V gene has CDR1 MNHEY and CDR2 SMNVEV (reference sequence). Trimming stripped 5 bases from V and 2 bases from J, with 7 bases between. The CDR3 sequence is CASSPLAGNTIYF. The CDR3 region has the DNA TGTGCCAGCAGTCCCCTGGCTGGAAACACCATATATTTT.

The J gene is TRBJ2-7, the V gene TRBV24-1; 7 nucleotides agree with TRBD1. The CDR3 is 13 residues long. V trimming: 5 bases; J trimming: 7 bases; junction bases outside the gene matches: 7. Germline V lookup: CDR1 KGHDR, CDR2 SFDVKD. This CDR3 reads CATSAEGAGEQYF. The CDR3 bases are TGTGCCACCAGTGCCGAGGGGGCAGGGGAGCAGTACTTC.

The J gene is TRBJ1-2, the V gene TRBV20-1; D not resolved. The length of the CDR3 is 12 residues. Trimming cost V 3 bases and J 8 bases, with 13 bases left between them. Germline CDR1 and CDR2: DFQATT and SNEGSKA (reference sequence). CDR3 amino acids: CSASMGKKGYTF. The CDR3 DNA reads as TGCAGTGCTAGTATGGGGAAGAAAGGCTACACCTTC.

The CDR3 spells CASSVGRGQEYEKLFF. Here the CDR3 DNA reads TGTGCCAGCAGCGTAGGCCGGGGACAGGAGTATGAAAAACTGTTTTTT. The chain couples TRBV9 to TRBJ1-4; 8 bases agree with TRBD1. There are 16 residues in the CDR3. V lost 0 bases, J lost 6 bases, and 7 bases stayed unmatched. Per germline, CDR1 SGDLS and CDR2 YYNGEE.

The CDR3 region is CASSPILPGMGLNEQYF. Written as DNA, the CDR3 is TGTGCCAGCAGTCCCATACTTCCGGGGATGGGGTTAAACGAGCAGTACTTC. The chain carries TRBV28 and TRBJ2-7; D is perhaps TRBD2 (5 bases). This CDR3 region has 17 residues. V lost 5 bases and J lost 5, with 25 bases in between. Germline assignment: CDR1 MDHEN and CDR2 SYDVKM.

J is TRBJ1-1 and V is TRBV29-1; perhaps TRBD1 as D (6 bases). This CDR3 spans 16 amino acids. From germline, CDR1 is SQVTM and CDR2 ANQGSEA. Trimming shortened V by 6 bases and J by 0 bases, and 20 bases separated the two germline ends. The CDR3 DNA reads TGCAGCGTCAGGGGCAGGGCCCTCACCCTGAACACTGAAGCTTTCTTT. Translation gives CSVRGRALTLNTEAFF.

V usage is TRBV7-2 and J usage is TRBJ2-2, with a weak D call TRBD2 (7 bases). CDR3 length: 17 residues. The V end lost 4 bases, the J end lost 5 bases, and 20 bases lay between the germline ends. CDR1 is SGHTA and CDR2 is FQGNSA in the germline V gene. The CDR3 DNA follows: TGTGCCAGCAGCTCCCAAAGGGGGGGGCTGGGAACCGGGGAGCTGTTTTTT. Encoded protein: CASSSQRGGLGTGELFF. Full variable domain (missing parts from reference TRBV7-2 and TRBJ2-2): GAGVSQSPSNKVTEKGKDVELRCDPISGHTALYWYRQSLGQGLEFLIYFQGNSAPDKSGLPSDRFSAERTGGSVSTLTIQRTQQEDSAVYLCASSSQRGGLGTGELFFGEGSRLTVL.

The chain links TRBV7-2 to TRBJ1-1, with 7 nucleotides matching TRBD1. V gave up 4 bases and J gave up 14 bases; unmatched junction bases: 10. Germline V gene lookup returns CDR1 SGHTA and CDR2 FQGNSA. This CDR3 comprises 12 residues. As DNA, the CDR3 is TGTGCCAGCAGCTACACAGGGGTTATTGGCTTCTTT. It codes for CASSYTGVIGFF.

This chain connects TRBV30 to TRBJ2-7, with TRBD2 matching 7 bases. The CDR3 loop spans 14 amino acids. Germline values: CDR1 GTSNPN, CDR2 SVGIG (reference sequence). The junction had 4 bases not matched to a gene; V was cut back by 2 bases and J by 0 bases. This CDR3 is CAWSWGGVSYEQYF. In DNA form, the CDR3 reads TGTGCCTGGAGTTGGGGAGGGGTCTCCTACGAGCAGTACTTC.

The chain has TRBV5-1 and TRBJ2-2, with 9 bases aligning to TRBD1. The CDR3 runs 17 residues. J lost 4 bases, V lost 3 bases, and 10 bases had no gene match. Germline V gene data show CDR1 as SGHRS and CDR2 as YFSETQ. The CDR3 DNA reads TGCGCCAGCAGCTCGTCGGGATTGACAGGGGGCACCGGGGAGCTGTTTTTT. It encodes CASSSSGLTGGTGELFF.

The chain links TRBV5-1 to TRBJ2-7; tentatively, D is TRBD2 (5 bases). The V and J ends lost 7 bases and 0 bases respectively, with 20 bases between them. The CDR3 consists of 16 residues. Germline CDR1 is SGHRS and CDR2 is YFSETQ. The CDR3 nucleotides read TGCGCCAGCTCAAGAGAGGGTACTTTCTTCTCCTACGAGCAGTACTTC. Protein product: CASSREGTFFSYEQYF.

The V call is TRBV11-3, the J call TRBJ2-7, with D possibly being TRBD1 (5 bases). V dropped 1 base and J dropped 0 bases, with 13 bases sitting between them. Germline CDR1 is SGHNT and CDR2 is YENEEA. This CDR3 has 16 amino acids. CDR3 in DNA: TGTGCCAGCAGCTTAGGGGGCCAGGCGAGCTCCTACGAGCAGTACTTC. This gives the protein CASSLGGQASSYEQYF.

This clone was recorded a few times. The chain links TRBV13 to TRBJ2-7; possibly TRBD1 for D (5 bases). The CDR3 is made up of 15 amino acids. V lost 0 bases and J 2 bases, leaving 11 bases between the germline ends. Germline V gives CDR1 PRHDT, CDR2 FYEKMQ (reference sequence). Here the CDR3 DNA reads TGTGCCAGCAGCTTAGGTTCAGGGCGAACCTACGAGCAGTACTTC. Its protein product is CASSLGSGRTYEQYF.

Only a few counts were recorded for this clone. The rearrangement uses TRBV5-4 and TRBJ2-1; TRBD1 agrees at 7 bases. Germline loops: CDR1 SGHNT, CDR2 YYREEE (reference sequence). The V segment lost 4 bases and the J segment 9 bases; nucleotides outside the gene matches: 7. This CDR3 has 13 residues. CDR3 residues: CASSAGQVAEQFF. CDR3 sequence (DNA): TGTGCCAGCAGCGCTGGACAGGTTGCTGAGCAGTTCTTC.

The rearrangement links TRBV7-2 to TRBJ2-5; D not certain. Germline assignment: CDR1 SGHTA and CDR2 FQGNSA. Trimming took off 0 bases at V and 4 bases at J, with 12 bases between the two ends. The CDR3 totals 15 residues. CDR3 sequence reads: CASSLAVGKGETQYF. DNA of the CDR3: TGTGCCAGCAGCTTAGCGGTAGGGAAGGGAGAGACCCAGTACTTC.

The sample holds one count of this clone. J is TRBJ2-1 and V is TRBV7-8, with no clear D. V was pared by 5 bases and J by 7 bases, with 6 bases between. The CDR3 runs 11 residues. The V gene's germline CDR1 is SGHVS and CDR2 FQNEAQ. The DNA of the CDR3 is TGTGCCAGCAGCCCCGGGAATGAGCAGTTCTTC. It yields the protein CASSPGNEQFF.

The CDR3 loop is CAWRAGTGFLEQYF. In DNA, the CDR3 is TGTGCCTGGAGGGCCGGGACAGGGTTTCTCGAGCAGTACTTC. The chain couples TRBV30 to TRBJ2-7, with 9 bases fitting TRBD1. CDR1 and CDR2 (germline): GTSNPN, SVGIG (reference sequence). The V segment lost 3 bases and the J segment 6 bases; nucleotides outside the gene matches: 9. This CDR3 contains 14 residues.

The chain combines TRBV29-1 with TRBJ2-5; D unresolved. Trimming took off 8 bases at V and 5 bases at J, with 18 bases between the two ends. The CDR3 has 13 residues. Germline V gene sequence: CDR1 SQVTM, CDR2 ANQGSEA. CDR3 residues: CSSRSGAHETQYF. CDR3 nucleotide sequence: TGCAGCTCGCGTTCGGGCGCTCACGAGACCCAGTACTTC.